The 5 T cell receptor beta chains below were found in one sample sequenced in a study of T cell clonality in common variable immunodeficiency. TCRdb's table, derived via immunoSEQ multiplex PCR, lists solely in-frame clones and lacks some. The table lists about 44,000 clones, with no singletons. The sample consisted of peripheral blood mononuclear cells. Receptors originate from a person aged 18 to 75 in good health.

This clone was counted many times. Read data end 3 residues before the CDR3 end; the end is taken from the germline J gene. This rearrangement joins TRBV11-3 to TRBJ2-1, with TRBD1 matching over 8 bases. In germline, CDR1 is SGHNT, CDR2 YENEEA. The V gene end was trimmed by 6 bases and the J gene end by 6 bases; junction bases not matched to a gene: 10. This CDR3 comprises 15 residues. The CDR3 DNA, read in part, is TGTGCCAGCAGTTTATATGGACAGGGAGGCAATGAG. This codes for CASSLYGQGGNE. The full CDR3 protein is CASSLYGQGGNEQFF.

There are many counts of this clone. The CDR3 is cut off 3 residues early in the read; its end comes from the germline J gene. The rearrangement joins TRBV14 to TRBJ2-6, with D hard to call. Trimming pared 5 bases from V and 0 bases from J, leaving 8 bases between. This CDR3 is built from 15 residues. Germline CDR1 is SGHDN and CDR2 is FVKESK. The CDR3 bases that were read are TGTGCCAGCAGCTTTACCGGCTCTGGGGCCAACGTC. It is translated as CASSFTGSGANV. The complete CDR3 reads CASSFTGSGANVLTF.

In its sample, this clone was seen many times. The CDR3 end falls 3 residues outside the read, so it is completed with the germline J gene. This sequence joins TRBV6-4 and TRBJ2-3; a weak D match, TRBD1 (7 bases). Per germline, CDR1 MRHNA and CDR2 SNTAGT. This CDR3 spans 14 amino acids. Trimming pared 2 bases from V and 5 bases from J, leaving 11 bases between. Incomplete CDR3 DNA: TGTGCCAGCAGTGACGGACAGGAGGGAGATACG. Translated, it gives CASSDGQEGDT. The whole CDR3 is CASSDGQEGDTQYF.

Many counts were recorded for this clone. The read terminates 3 residues ahead of where the CDR3 ends, so the germline J gene completes it. The V gene is TRBV5-1, the J gene TRBJ2-2; D is undetermined. This CDR3 comprises 15 residues. Trimming removed 1 base from V and 5 bases from J, with 12 bases in between. Germline CDR1 SGHRS, CDR2 YFSETQ. CDR3 DNA (partial): TGCGCCAGCAGCTTGTGGTCAAAGGGTACCGGGGAG. It codes for CASSLWSKGTGE. From start to end, the CDR3 is CASSLWSKGTGELFF.

There are many counts of this clone. The DNA ends 3 residues before the CDR3 does, and the rest of the CDR3 is filled in from the germline J gene. This chain links TRBV5-1 with TRBJ2-3; 10 bases are shared with TRBD1. CDR1 is SGHRS, CDR2 YFSETQ, per germline. The CDR3 runs 15 residues. V shed 6 bases and J 5 bases; nucleotides not matched to a gene: 9. The CDR3 sequence: CASTTRDRGVDTQYF. Partial CDR3 DNA: TGCGCCAGCACAACCCGGGACAGGGGTGTAGATACG.